The 28 T cell receptor beta chains listed next were all sequenced from one sample in a study of cytomegalovirus exposure and HLA in healthy donors. With 60 Vbeta and 13 Jbeta primers, the PCR was carried out. Method: immunoSEQ multiplex PCR; TCRdb's copy keeps in-frame clones and lacks some. The sample contains around 180,000 clones, around 80% of which appear only once. The sequencing input was PBMCs. All receptors derive from a boy aged 2 to 10 in good health and CMV-seronegative.

The chain uses TRBV6-1 and TRBJ2-7, with a tentative D call TRBD1 (5 bases). Trimming stripped 5 bases from V and 2 bases from J, with 10 bases between. This CDR3 has 13 amino acids. The germline CDR1 and CDR2 sequences are MNHNS and SASEGT. The CDR3 protein is CASSPRQPYEQYV. CDR3 bases: TGTGCCAGCAGTCCTAGACAGCCCTACGAGCAGTACGTC.

V gene TRBV6-5 combines with J gene TRBJ2-6; tentatively, D is TRBD2 (5 bases). Trimming shortened V by 4 bases and J by 0 bases, and 10 bases separated the two germline ends. The germline V gene has CDR1 MNHEY and CDR2 SVGAGI. The CDR3 sequence is 16 residues long. The CDR3 is CASSSPRDSGANVLTF. CDR3 nucleotide sequence: TGTGCCAGCAGTTCTCCGAGGGACTCTGGGGCCAACGTCCTGACTTTC.

The V call is TRBV11-3, the J call TRBJ2-3, with D hard to call. Trimming took 5 bases from V and 6 from J, leaving 12 bases between them. Germline assignment: CDR1 SGHNT and CDR2 YENEEA. CDR3 length: 13 amino acids. The CDR3 is CASSDDSSDTQYF. As DNA, the CDR3 is TGTGCCAGCAGCGATGACTCCTCGGATACGCAGTATTTT.

The chain uses TRBV2 and TRBJ1-1, with D maybe TRBD1 (5 bases). Germline V CDR1 and CDR2: SNHLY, FYNNEI. The length of the CDR3 is 14 residues. V was shortened by 4 bases and J by 3 bases, with 12 bases between the two germline ends. The CDR3 sequence is CASSVQGGDTEAFF. In DNA form, the CDR3 reads TGTGCCAGCAGTGTGCAGGGTGGGGACACTGAAGCTTTCTTT.

The J gene is TRBJ1-2, the V gene TRBV7-6, with TRBD1 identical over 8 bases. In germline, CDR1 is SGHVS, CDR2 FNYEAQ. The CDR3 is 14 residues long. The V gene end was trimmed by 4 bases and the J gene end by 2 bases; junction bases not matched to a gene: 3. The CDR3 loop is CASSWRTGNYGYTF. CDR3 DNA sequence: TGTGCCAGCAGCTGGAGGACAGGGAACTATGGCTACACCTTC.

This clone occurred once. Different DNA sequences within this sample yield the same CDR3. This rearrangement joins TRBV30 to TRBJ2-7, with D possibly matching TRBD1 (5 bases). Trimming pared 3 bases from V and 0 bases from J, leaving 9 bases between. The CDR3 totals 13 residues. Germline values: CDR1 GTSNPN, CDR2 SVGIG (reference sequence). CDR3 sequence (DNA): TGTGCCTGGAGGGGTGACAGCTCCTACGAGCAGTACTTC. Amino acid sequence: CAWRGDSSYEQYF.

The chain recombines TRBV2 with TRBJ1-6; weak D call: TRBD1 (6 bases). CDR3 length: 15 amino acids. Germline V CDR1 and CDR2: SNHLY, FYNNEI. Trimming cost V 2 bases and J 10 bases, with 15 bases left between them. The CDR3 region is CASSETGRSGSPLHF. The CDR3 DNA reads TGTGCCAGCAGTGAAACAGGGCGTTCGGGATCACCCCTCCACTTT.

This chain joins TRBV27 and TRBJ2-7; D remains unclear. The CDR3 covers 15 residues. Germline-derived CDR1 and CDR2 are MNHEY and SMNVEV (reference sequence). V was shortened by 2 bases and J by 0 bases, with 11 bases between the two germline ends. The CDR3 sequence is CASSLRDTVSYEQYF. CDR3 bases: TGTGCCAGCAGTTTACGAGACACGGTCTCCTACGAGCAGTACTTC.

V usage is TRBV21-1 and J usage is TRBJ2-2; the table calls TRBD1, which could not be checked here. TRBV21-1 is marked as a pseudogene. This CDR3 has 15 amino acids. Here the CDR3 DNA reads TGTGCCACCGGGAAGGGACAGCGAAGGAGCGGGGAGCTGTTTTTT. Translation gives CATGKGQRRSGELFF.

The chain couples TRBV11-2 to TRBJ1-5, with a weak D call TRBD1 (6 bases). From germline, CDR1 is SGHAT and CDR2 FQNNGV. V dropped 3 bases and J dropped 3 bases, with 18 bases sitting between them. The CDR3 extends over 17 amino acids. The DNA of the CDR3 is TGTGCCAGCAGCTTTAAAACAGGGACCGCCGCCAATCAGCCCCAGCATTTT. It is translated as CASSFKTGTAANQPQHF.

The chain couples TRBV5-1 to TRBJ2-5; 10 nucleotides match TRBD2. The end of the DNA is better explained by TRBJ2-7, so the J call may be wrong. This CDR3 is built from 16 residues. The germline V gene has CDR1 SGHRS and CDR2 YFSETQ. DNA for the CDR3: TGCGCCAGCAGCCCCCAACCTAGCGGGAGTTCCTACGAGCAGTACTTC. This sequence encodes CASSPQPSGSSYEQYF.

The gene calls are TRBV5-4 and TRBJ2-3, with TRBD2 identical over 10 bases. The germline V gene has CDR1 SGHNT and CDR2 YYREEE (reference sequence). The length of the CDR3 is 15 residues. The V segment lost 2 bases and the J segment 4 bases; nucleotides outside the gene matches: 4. CDR3 bases: TGTGCCAGCAGCTTACTAGCGGGAACGGCAGATACGCAGTATTTT. As protein: CASSLLAGTADTQYF. The variable domain in full, completed from reference TRBV5-4 and TRBJ2-3, reads ETGVTQSPTHLIKTRGQQVTLRCSSQSGHNTVSWYQQALGQGPQFIFQYYREEENGRGNFPPRFSGLQFPNYSSELNVNALELDDSALYLCASSLLAGTADTQYFGPGTRLTVL.

This chain joins TRBV30 and TRBJ1-1; D possibly corresponds to TRBD1 (5 bases). The V and J ends lost 3 bases and 10 bases respectively, with 15 bases between them. CDR3 size: 12 residues. Per germline, CDR1 GTSNPN and CDR2 SVGIG (reference sequence). This CDR3 is CAWSQTAGGAFF. The CDR3 region has the DNA TGTGCCTGGAGCCAAACGGCCGGGGGAGCTTTCTTT.

The genes are TRBV11-2 and TRBJ2-7, with D perhaps matching TRBD1 (5 bases). The CDR3 runs to 14 residues. Germline V gene sequence: CDR1 SGHAT, CDR2 FQNNGV. The V gene lost 2 bases and the J gene lost 3 bases, with 11 bases spanning the gap. CDR3 sequence: CASSLLSQDYEQYV. The CDR3 DNA follows: TGTGCCAGCAGCTTATTGTCACAGGACTACGAGCAGTACGTC.

The V gene is TRBV30, the J gene TRBJ1-2; TRBD1 might be the D (5 bases). Germline V gene data show CDR1 as GTSNPN and CDR2 as SVGIG (reference sequence). V lost 0 bases to trimming and J lost 6 bases, with 17 bases between them. The CDR3 totals 15 residues. Here the CDR3 reads CAWSVPQVLRNGYTF. The CDR3 region has the DNA TGTGCCTGGAGTGTACCACAGGTTTTGCGCAATGGCTACACCTTC.

The J gene is TRBJ1-6, the V gene TRBV2; D possibly corresponds to TRBD1 (5 bases). Germline V lookup: CDR1 SNHLY, CDR2 FYNNEI. V was cut by 1 base and J by 4 bases, with 8 bases left in between. This CDR3 is 15 amino acids long. CDR3 nucleotide sequence: TGTGCCAGCAGTGAAGGACAGCCATATAATTCACCCCTCCACTTT. As protein: CASSEGQPYNSPLHF. Variable domain in full (rest from reference TRBV2 and TRBJ1-6): EPEVTQTPSHQVTQMGQEVILRCVPISNHLYFYWYRQILGQKVEFLVSFYNNEISEKSEIFDDQFSVERPDGSNFTLKIRSTKLEDSAMYFCASSEGQPYNSPLHFGNGTRLTVT.

The rearrangement uses TRBV12-5 and TRBJ2-5, with 12 bases identical to TRBD2. Losses at the gene ends were 3 bases for V and 5 bases for J; bases not matched to a gene: 13. Germline V gene sequence: CDR1 LGHNT, CDR2 FRNRAP. The CDR3 consists of 18 residues. DNA of the CDR3: TGTGCTAGTGGTTTAAAGGCTAGCGGGGGGGCTATGGTGGAGACCCAGTACTTC. This sequence encodes CASGLKASGGAMVETQYF.

The rearrangement joins TRBV19 to TRBJ2-3, with 10 bases matching TRBD1. V trimming: 3 bases; J trimming: 9 bases; junction bases outside the gene matches: 9. The CDR3 sequence is 15 residues long. CDR1 is LNHDA and CDR2 is SQIVND in the germline V gene (reference sequence). CDR3 loop: CASSISGQGVVTQYF. DNA for the CDR3: TGTGCCAGTAGTATTTCCGGACAGGGGGTAGTCACGCAGTATTTT.

The V call is TRBV11-2, the J call TRBJ2-5; 7 positions match TRBD1. This CDR3 contains 14 residues. Unmatched junction bases numbered 8, after V lost 8 bases and J lost 2 bases. Germline CDR1 is SGHAT and CDR2 is FQNNGV. CDR3 DNA sequence: TGTGCCAGCCGACACGGACAGGTACAAGAGACCCAGTACTTC. This codes for CASRHGQVQETQYF.

This chain links TRBV29-1 with TRBJ2-1; 11 bases align to TRBD2. Germline trimming cut 6 bases from V and 16 bases from J; bases unmatched to any gene: 11. CDR1 is SQVTM, CDR2 ANQGSEA, per germline. The CDR3 length is 12 residues. CDR3 bases: TGCAGCGTCGTGACTAGCGGGACCTTAGCCTTCTTC. Its translation: CSVVTSGTLAFF.

V and J are TRBV4-3 and TRBJ2-5, with D perhaps TRBD2 (6 bases). Per the germline V gene, CDR1 is LGHNA and CDR2 is YSLEER. CDR3 length equals 16 residues. Trimming cost V 3 bases and J 0 bases, with 14 bases left between them. CDR3 amino acids: CASSHGFGGYQETQYF. CDR3 DNA: TGCGCCAGCAGCCATGGTTTTGGGGGGTACCAAGAGACCCAGTACTTC.

This clone was seen only a few times. This chain uses TRBV18 with TRBJ1-2; D gene ambiguous. The CDR3 consists of 15 residues. V was shortened by 2 bases and J by 4 bases, with 14 bases between the two germline ends. The germline V gene has CDR1 KGHSH and CDR2 LQKENI. Here the CDR3 reads CASSPKPGMGYGYTF. The CDR3 nucleotides are TGTGCCAGCTCACCAAAGCCGGGAATGGGCTATGGCTACACCTTC.

The chain uses TRBV7-9 and TRBJ2-7; TRBD2 agrees at 8 bases. V lost 5 bases and J lost 5; bases outside the gene matches: 8. Germline loops: CDR1 SEHNR, CDR2 FQNEAQ (reference sequence). The CDR3 sequence is 14 residues long. CDR3 DNA sequence: TGTGCCAGCAGCATCGGGGGGGACGTTGACGAGCAGTACGTC. Amino acids: CASSIGGDVDEQYV.

The gene calls are TRBV2 and TRBJ2-5; 8 positions match TRBD1. Germline CDR1 reads SNHLY; CDR2 reads FYNNEI. V lost 3 bases and J lost 3; bases outside the gene matches: 12. The length of the CDR3 is 17 residues. CDR3: CASSETQGTGFKETQYF. The CDR3, as DNA: TGTGCCAGCAGTGAGACACAAGGGACAGGCTTTAAAGAGACCCAGTACTTC.

The J gene is TRBJ1-2, the V gene TRBV27, with 8 bases identical to TRBD1. The CDR3 runs 15 residues. The J segment lost 6 bases and the V segment lost 4 bases, leaving 10 bases of the junction unmatched. Germline V gene sequence: CDR1 MNHEY, CDR2 SMNVEV (reference sequence). CDR3 nucleotides: TGTGCCAGCAGTTACGAGCAGGGGGCGCTGGATGGCTACACCTTC. Its protein product is CASSYEQGALDGYTF.

V gene TRBV7-2 combines with J gene TRBJ1-6; TRBD1 aligns across 9 bases. This CDR3 contains 15 residues. From germline, CDR1 is SGHTA and CDR2 FQGNSA. The J segment lost 9 bases and the V segment lost 4 bases, leaving 7 bases of the junction unmatched. For the CDR3, the DNA is TGTGCCAGCAGCTCTACAGGGGGCGCAAGTTCACCCCTCCACTTT. Its protein is CASSSTGGASSPLHF.

V is TRBV10-1 and J is TRBJ1-2, with 8 positions matching TRBD1. Germline values: CDR1 WNHNN, CDR2 SYGVQD (reference sequence). The CDR3 runs to 14 residues. Trimming cost V 9 bases and J 2 bases; bases outside gene matches: 8. Here the CDR3 DNA reads TGCGCCAGAATCAGACAGGGGTCGAACTATGGCTACACCTTC. As protein: CARIRQGSNYGYTF.

The chain is built from TRBV6-6 and TRBJ2-3, with 10 bases aligning to TRBD2. The germline gives CDR1 MNHNY, CDR2 SVGAGI (reference sequence). The CDR3 runs 15 residues. The J segment lost 3 bases and the V segment lost 6 bases, leaving 6 bases of the junction unmatched. CDR3 amino acids: CASSSGTSVTDTQYF. DNA for the CDR3: TGTGCCAGCAGCTCCGGGACTAGCGTGACAGATACGCAGTATTTT.